This T cell receptor (beta chain) comes out of a study of regulatory T cells in long-lasting Graves disease. General study findings and limits: Limited samples may have lowered accuracy.

With iRepertoire HTBI primers and Arm-PCR of CDR3 regions, TCR beta libraries were built. In TCRdb, the multiplex PCR reads were re-called with MiXCR into one record per CDR3 protein. In the table there are about 220,000 distinct CDR3 sequences, about 18% of which are singletons. The sample holds many counts of this clonotype. Its specificity is unknown. This sample's time point: newly diagnosed GD, antithyroid drugs for less than 3 months. Making the TCR library involved RNA that had been extracted from PBMCs. The source is a female donor with Graves disease. Material: peripheral blood mononuclear cells (PBMCs), obtained at new diagnosis, from a patient treated with antithyroid drugs.

The CDR3 bases are TGCGCCAGCAGCCCAGAACAGGGGGCGAGATCCAATGAGCAGTTCTTC. Translating it yields CASSPEQGARSNEQFF. The chain recombines TRBV5-1 with TRBJ2-1; 9 nucleotides align to TRBD1. The germline V gene has CDR1 SGHRS and CDR2 YFSETQ. J was trimmed by 6 bases and V by 4 bases; bases with no gene match: 11. This CDR3 has 16 amino acids.